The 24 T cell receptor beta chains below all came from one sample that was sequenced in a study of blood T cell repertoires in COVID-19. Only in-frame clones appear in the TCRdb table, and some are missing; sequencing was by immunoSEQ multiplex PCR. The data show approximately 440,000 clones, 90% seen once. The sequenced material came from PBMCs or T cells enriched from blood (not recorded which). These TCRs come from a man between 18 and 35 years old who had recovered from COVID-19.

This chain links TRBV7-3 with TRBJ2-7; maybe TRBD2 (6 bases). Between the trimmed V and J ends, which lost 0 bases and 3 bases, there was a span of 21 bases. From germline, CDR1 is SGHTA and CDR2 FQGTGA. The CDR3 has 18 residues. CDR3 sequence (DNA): TGTGCCAGCAGCTTAACGTTTTGGCTAGCGCACCCCCTCTACGAGCAGTACTTC. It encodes CASSLTFWLAHPLYEQYF.

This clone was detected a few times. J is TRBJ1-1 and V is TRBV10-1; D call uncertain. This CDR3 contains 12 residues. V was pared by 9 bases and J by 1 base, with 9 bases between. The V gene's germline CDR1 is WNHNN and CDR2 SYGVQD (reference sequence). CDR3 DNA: TGCGCCAGTCGTGGAGAGAACACTGAAGCTTTCTTT. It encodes CASRGENTEAFF.

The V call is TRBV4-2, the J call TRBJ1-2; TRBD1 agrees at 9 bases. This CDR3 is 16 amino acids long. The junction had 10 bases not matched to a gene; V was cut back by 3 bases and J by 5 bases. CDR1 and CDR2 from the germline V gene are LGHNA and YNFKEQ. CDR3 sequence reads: CASSHSGTGFLYGYTF. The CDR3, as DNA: TGTGCCAGCAGCCATTCCGGGACAGGGTTTTTGTATGGCTACACCTTC.

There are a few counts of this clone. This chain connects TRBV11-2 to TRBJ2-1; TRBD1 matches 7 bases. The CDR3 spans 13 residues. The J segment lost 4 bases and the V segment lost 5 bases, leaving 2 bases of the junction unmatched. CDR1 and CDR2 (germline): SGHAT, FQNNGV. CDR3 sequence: CASSTGQYNEQFF. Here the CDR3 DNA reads TGTGCCAGCAGCACGGGACAGTACAATGAGCAGTTCTTC.

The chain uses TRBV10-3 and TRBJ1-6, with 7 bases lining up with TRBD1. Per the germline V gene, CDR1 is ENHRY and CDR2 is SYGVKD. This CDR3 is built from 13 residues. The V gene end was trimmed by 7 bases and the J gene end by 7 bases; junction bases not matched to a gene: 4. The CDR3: CAITGTENSPLHF. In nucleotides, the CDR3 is TGTGCCATCACCGGGACAGAAAATTCACCCCTCCACTTT.

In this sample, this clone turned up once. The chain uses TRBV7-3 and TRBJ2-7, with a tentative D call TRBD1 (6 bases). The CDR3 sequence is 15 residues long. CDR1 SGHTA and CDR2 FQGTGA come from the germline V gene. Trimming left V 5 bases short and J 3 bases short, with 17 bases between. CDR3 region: CASSLLGAGDYEQYF. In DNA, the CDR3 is TGTGCCAGCAGCCTCTTAGGGGCAGGGGACTACGAGCAGTACTTC.

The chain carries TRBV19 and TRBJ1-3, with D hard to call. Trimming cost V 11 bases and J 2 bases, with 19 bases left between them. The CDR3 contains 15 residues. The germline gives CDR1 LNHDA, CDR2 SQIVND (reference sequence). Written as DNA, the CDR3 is TGTGCCCGACCGCTACAAACTACAACTGGAAACACCATATATTTT. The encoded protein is CARPLQTTTGNTIYF.

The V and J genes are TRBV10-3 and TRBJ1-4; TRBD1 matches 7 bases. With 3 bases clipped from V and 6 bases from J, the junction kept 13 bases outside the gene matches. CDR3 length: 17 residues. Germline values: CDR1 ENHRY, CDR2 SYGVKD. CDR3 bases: TGTGCCATCAGTGATTCGGGAGACAGGGATGCGTATGAAAAACTGTTTTTT. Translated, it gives CAISDSGDRDAYEKLFF.

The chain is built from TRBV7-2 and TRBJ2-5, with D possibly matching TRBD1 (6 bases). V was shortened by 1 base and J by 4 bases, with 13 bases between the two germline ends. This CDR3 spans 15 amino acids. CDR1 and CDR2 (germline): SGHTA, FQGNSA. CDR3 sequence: CASSLGGQVGETQYF. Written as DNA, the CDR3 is TGTGCCAGCAGCTTAGGGGGACAAGTCGGAGAGACCCAGTACTTC.

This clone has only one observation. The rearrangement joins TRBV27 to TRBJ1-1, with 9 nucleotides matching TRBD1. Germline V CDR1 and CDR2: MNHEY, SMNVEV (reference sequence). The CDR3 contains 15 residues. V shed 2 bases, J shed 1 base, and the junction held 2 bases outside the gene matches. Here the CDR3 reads CASSLGTGKNTEAFF. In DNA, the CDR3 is TGTGCCAGCAGTTTAGGGACAGGGAAGAACACTGAAGCTTTCTTT.

The CDR3 spells CASSPPTVLNTEAFF. The CDR3 coding sequence is TGCGCCAGCAGCCCACCTACCGTATTGAACACTGAAGCTTTCTTT. This rearrangement joins TRBV5-1 to TRBJ1-1; D not resolved. The CDR3 contains 15 residues. Germline-derived CDR1 and CDR2 are SGHRS and YFSETQ. Trimming cost V 4 bases and J 0 bases, with 13 bases left between them.

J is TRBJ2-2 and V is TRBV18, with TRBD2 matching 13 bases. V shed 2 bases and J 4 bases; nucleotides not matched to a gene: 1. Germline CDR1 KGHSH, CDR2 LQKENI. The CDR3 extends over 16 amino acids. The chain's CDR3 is CASSPRTSGSTGELFF. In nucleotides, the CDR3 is TGTGCCAGCTCACCAAGGACTAGCGGGAGCACCGGGGAGCTGTTTTTT. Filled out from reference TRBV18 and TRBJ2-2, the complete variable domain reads NAGVMQNPRHLVRRRGQEARLRCSPMKGHSHVYWYRQLPEEGLKFMVYLQKENIIDESGMPKERFSAEFPKEGPSILRIQQVVRGDSAAYFCASSPRTSGSTGELFFGEGSRLTVL.

The CDR3 coding sequence is TGTGCCAGCAGCGTCACTAGCGGGGGGTTCCCCACAGATACGCAGTATTTT. Its translation is CASSVTSGGFPTDTQYF. This sequence joins TRBV9 and TRBJ2-3; 12 bases match TRBD2. Germline-derived CDR1 and CDR2 are SGDLS and YYNGEE. V lost 2 bases and J lost 2; bases outside the gene matches: 6. The CDR3 contains 17 residues.

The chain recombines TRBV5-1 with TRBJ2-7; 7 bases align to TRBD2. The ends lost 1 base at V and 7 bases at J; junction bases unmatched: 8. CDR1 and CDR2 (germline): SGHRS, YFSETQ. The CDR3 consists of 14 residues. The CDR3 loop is CASSLPGTNWEQYF. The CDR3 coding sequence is TGCGCCAGCAGCTTGCCCGGGACTAACTGGGAGCAGTACTTC.

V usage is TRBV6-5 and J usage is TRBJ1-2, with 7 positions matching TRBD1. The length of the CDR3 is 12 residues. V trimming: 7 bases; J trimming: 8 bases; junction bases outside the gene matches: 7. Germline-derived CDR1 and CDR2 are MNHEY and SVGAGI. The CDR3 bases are TGTGCCAGCACCCGACAGGGCGGCGGCTACACCTTC. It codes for CASTRQGGGYTF.

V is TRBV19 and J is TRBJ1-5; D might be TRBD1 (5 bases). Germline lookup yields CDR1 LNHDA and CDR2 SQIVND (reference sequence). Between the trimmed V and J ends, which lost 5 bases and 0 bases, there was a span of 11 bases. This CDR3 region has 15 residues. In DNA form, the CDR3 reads TGTGCCAGTAGTTACAGGTCTTATAGCAATCAGCCCCAGCATTTT. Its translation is CASSYRSYSNQPQHF.

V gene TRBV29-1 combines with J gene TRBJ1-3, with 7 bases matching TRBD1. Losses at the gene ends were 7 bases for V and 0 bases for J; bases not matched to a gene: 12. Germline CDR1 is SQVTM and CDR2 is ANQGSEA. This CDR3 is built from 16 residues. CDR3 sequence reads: CSASGTVLSSGNTIYF. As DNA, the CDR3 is TGCAGCGCCTCCGGGACAGTGCTTTCCTCTGGAAACACCATATATTTT.

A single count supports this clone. Here the CDR3 reads CASSPSGRAQETQYF. The CDR3 nucleotides read TGTGCCAGCAGTCCATCTGGGCGGGCACAAGAGACCCAGTACTTC. This chain joins TRBV9 and TRBJ2-5; a possible D gene is TRBD2 (5 bases). The CDR3 spans 15 residues. CDR1 is SGDLS, CDR2 YYNGEE, per germline. Between the trimmed V and J ends, which lost 5 bases and 2 bases, there was a span of 16 bases.

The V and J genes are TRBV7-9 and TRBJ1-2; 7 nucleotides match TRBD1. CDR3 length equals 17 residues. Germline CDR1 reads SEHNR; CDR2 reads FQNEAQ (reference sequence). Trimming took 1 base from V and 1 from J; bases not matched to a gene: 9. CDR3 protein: CASSLDGLQGSNYGYTF. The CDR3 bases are TGTGCCAGCAGCTTAGACGGTTTACAGGGGAGTAACTATGGCTACACCTTC.

The CDR3 DNA reads as TGTGCCAGCTCGGAGGGGGGGTATAATTCACCCCTCCACTTT. Protein product: CASSEGGYNSPLHF. This chain uses TRBV11-2 with TRBJ1-6, with D perhaps TRBD1 (6 bases). This CDR3 comprises 14 residues. Germline assignment: CDR1 SGHAT and CDR2 FQNNGV. The V end lost 8 bases, the J end lost 4 bases, and 12 bases lay between the germline ends.

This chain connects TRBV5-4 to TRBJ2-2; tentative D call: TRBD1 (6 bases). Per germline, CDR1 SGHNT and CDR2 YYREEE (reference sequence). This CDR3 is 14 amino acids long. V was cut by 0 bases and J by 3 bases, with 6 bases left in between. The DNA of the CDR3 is TGTGCCAGCAGCTTGGGGGGGCACACCGGGGAGCTGTTTTTT. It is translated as CASSLGGHTGELFF.

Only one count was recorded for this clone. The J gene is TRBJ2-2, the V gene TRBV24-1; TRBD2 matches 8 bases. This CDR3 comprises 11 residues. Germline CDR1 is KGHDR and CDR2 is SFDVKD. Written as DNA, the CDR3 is TGTGCGACCGGGAGGGGCGGGGAGCTGTTTTTT. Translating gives CATGRGGELFF.

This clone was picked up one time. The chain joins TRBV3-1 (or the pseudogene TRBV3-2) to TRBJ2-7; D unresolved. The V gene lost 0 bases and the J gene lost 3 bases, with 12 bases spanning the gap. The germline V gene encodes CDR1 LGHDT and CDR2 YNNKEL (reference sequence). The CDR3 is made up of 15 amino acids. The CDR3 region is CASSQDLGAYYEQYF. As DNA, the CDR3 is TGTGCCAGCAGCCAAGATTTGGGCGCCTACTACGAGCAGTACTTC.

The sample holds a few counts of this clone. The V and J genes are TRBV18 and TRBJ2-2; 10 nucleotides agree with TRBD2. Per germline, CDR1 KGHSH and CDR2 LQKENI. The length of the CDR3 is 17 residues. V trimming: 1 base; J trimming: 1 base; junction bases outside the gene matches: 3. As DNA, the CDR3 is TGTGCCAGCTCACCACGGGGACTAGCGAGGAACACCGGGGAGCTGTTTTTT. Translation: CASSPRGLARNTGELFF.